This section outlines one T cell receptor (beta chain) sequence together with its context. The target antigen is unknown. cDNA synthesis used the whole RNA isolate, giving expressed TCRB sequences. Sequencing was performed with immunoSEQ multiplex PCR; in TCRdb, only in-frame clones are kept and a portion is missing. The sample includes around 340,000 clones, 7% to 10% of them seen just once. This sample is part of a study of beta chain features in type 1 diabetes. Overall study: Healthy donors resembled patients in age, gender and cell yields. Findings and caveats of the study: Type 1 diabetes patients had TCRB CDR3s that were shorter (moderately but significantly so) in all four CD4+ subsets.

Germline V gene lookup returns CDR1 SNHLY and CDR2 FYNNEI. The ends lost 7 bases at V and 4 bases at J; junction bases unmatched: 4. This CDR3 has 15 residues. Input material: central memory CD4+ T cells from blood. V and J are TRBV2 and TRBJ2-3, with 14 bases aligning to TRBD2. The clonotype comes from a man under 40 with type 1 diabetes. In DNA form, the CDR3 reads TGTGCCAGCACACCGGGACTAGCGGGGGCAGATACGCAGTATTTT. As protein: CASTPGLAGADTQYF.